Each of the 9 T cell receptor beta chains below was sequenced from the same sample in a study of T cells in Graves' hyperthyroidism and ophthalmopathy. Regions amplified from RNA transcripts were the TCR beta CDR3 regions. The HTBI primer set drove a first-round RT-PCR of the TCR CDR3. MiXCR, run by TCRdb on the multiplex PCR reads, gives a single entry per CDR3 protein. Of 550,000 to 650,000 distinct CDR3 sequences in the sample, 12% to 15% were seen once. Sequencing input: blood. These receptors were collected from a middle-aged woman with Graves' hyperthyroidism.

This clonotype has a handful of counts. This sequence joins TRBV9 and TRBJ1-5; D remains ambiguous. This CDR3 contains 15 residues. Germline V gives CDR1 SGDLS, CDR2 YYNGEE. Trimming pared 3 bases from V and 0 bases from J, leaving 10 bases between. This chain's CDR3 is CASSETLNSNQPQHF. CDR3 sequence (DNA): TGTGCCAGCAGCGAGACCCTTAATAGCAATCAGCCCCAGCATTTT.

V and J are TRBV28 and TRBJ1-6; D remains unclear. The CDR3 covers 12 residues. CDR1 is MDHEN and CDR2 is SYDVKM in the germline V gene. V gave up 6 bases and J gave up 6 bases, with 6 bases separating them. CDR3 nucleotides: TGTGCCAGCAGCGCAGTTAATTCACCCCTCCACTTT. This translates into CASSAVNSPLHF.

This clonotype has at least ten counts. The chain joins TRBV6-1 to TRBJ2-5; 7 positions agree with TRBD1. CDR1 MNHNS and CDR2 SASEGT come from the germline V gene. The CDR3 loop spans 14 amino acids. With V trimmed by 7 bases and J by 3 bases, 8 bases remained unmatched. The CDR3 nucleotides are TGTGCCAGCACTCAAAGGGGGCTTGAAGAGACCCAGTACTTC. Its protein product is CASTQRGLEETQYF.

In its sample, this clonotype was seen a few times. The chain links TRBV15 to TRBJ2-7; weak D call: TRBD1 (6 bases). Germline V lookup: CDR1 LNHNV, CDR2 YYDKDF (reference sequence). The length of the CDR3 is 13 residues. Trimming stripped 8 bases from V and 2 bases from J, with 13 bases between. CDR3 protein: CATGGQNTYEQYF. CDR3 DNA: TGTGCCACCGGAGGACAGAACACCTACGAGCAGTACTTC. The full variable domain, in which reference TRBV15 and TRBJ2-7 provide the parts outside the CDR3, is DAMVIQNPRYQVTQFGKPVTLSCSQTLNHNVMYWYQQKSSQAPKLLFHYYDKDFNNEADTPDNFQSRRPNTSFCFLDIRSPGLGDTAMYLCATGGQNTYEQYFGPGTRLTVT.

Many counts were recorded for this clonotype. This chain uses TRBV30 with TRBJ1-5; no reliable D call. V gave up 1 base and J gave up 4 bases, with 8 bases separating them. The CDR3 consists of 13 residues. From germline, CDR1 is GTSNPN and CDR2 SVGIG (reference sequence). CDR3 residues: CAWSGDINQPQHF. The CDR3, as DNA: TGTGCCTGGAGTGGCGACATAAATCAGCCCCAGCATTTT.

This clonotype has more than one count but fewer than ten. The chain carries TRBV6-5 and TRBJ1-2; D gene unclear. This CDR3 has 15 amino acids. Germline assignment: CDR1 MNHEY and CDR2 SVGAGI. Trimming removed 0 bases from V and 3 bases from J, with 11 bases in between. CDR3 nucleotide sequence: TGTGCCAGCAGTTACTCCCGGGCAAAAGACTATGGCTACACCTTC. Translation gives CASSYSRAKDYGYTF.

This clonotype was recorded at least ten times. This chain links TRBV27 with TRBJ2-1; weak D call: TRBD2 (6 bases). The length of the CDR3 is 15 residues. Trimming removed 7 bases at V and 1 base at J, with 14 bases between. Germline-derived CDR1 and CDR2 are MNHEY and SMNVEV (reference sequence). As DNA, the CDR3 is TGTGCCAGCACCTTCGGGAGCTCGTCCTACAATGAGCAGTTCTTC. As protein: CASTFGSSSYNEQFF.

The chain joins TRBV25-1 to TRBJ2-3; a weak D match, TRBD1 (6 bases). Looked up from germline, CDR1 is MGHDK and CDR2 is SYGVNS. V was pared by 6 bases and J by 5 bases, with 18 bases between. The length of the CDR3 is 15 residues. The CDR3: CASSPPQGSVDTQYF. The CDR3 DNA reads as TGTGCCAGCAGCCCCCCCCAGGGGTCCGTAGATACGCAGTATTTT.

This clonotype was seen many times. Here the CDR3 reads CSGPGPNTEAFF. The DNA of the CDR3 is TGCAGTGGCCCGGGTCCGAACACTGAAGCTTTCTTT. This sequence joins TRBV20-1 and TRBJ1-1; D is undetermined. Germline V CDR1 and CDR2: DFQATT, SNEGSKA (reference sequence). The CDR3 consists of 12 residues. V was clipped by 7 bases and J by 1 base, with 10 bases between them.